These T cell receptor beta chains were read from a single sample in a study of blood T cell repertoires in COVID-19. This table comes from immunoSEQ multiplex PCR, and its TCRdb copy is limited to in-frame clones, with some not included. The sample records around 93,000 clones, about 77% being singletons. The sequenced sample consisted of peripheral blood. Receptors were obtained from an elderly woman with acute or convalescent COVID-19. The CDR3 runs from the conserved cysteine through the conserved F or W. The D gene is left open where the match is weak. Clone sizes are given selectively: once, few, many, or a class where the clone is expanded.

j_call v_call d_call clone_size cdr3_nt cdr3_aa
TRBJ2-1 TRBV14 NA NA TGTGCCAGCAGCCCGTCGGGAAGCGCCTACAATGAGCAGTTCTTC CASSPSGSAYNEQFF
TRBJ2-1 TRBV10-3 TRBD1 NA TGTGCCATCAGTGAGCCGGGACAGGGCTACAATGAGCAGTTCTTC CAISEPGQGYNEQFF
TRBJ2-1 TRBV27 TRBD2 medium-sized TGTGCCAGCAGTCCATTAGCGGGAGGGGGCAATGAGCAGTTCTTC CASSPLAGGGNEQFF
TRBJ2-1 TRBV7-3 TRBD2 NA TGTGCCAGCAGCTCCCGACTAGCGGGGGGAAGGAGTGAGCAGTTCTTC CASSSRLAGGRSEQFF
TRBJ2-5 TRBV5-1 TRBD2 NA TGCGCCAGCAGCTTGTTGGCTAGCGGGAGGGAGACCCAGTACTTC CASSLLASGRETQYF
TRBJ1-4 TRBV29-1 NA NA TGCAGCGTTGCGCAGGGAGGAACTAATGAAAAACTGTTTTTT CSVAQGGTNEKLFF
TRBJ2-1 TRBV28 TRBD2 NA TGTGCCAGCAGCCTTCCGAGCGGGAGGGGCAATGAGCAGTTCTTC CASSLPSGRGNEQFF
TRBJ2-2 TRBV6-4 NA once TGTGCCAGCAGTGACTCGACTGGTACCGGGGAGCTGTTTTTT CASSDSTGTGELFF
TRBJ1-5 TRBV6-5 NA NA TGTGCCAGCAGTTACTCTCGGGGACAGCCCCAGCATTTT CASSYSRGQPQHF
TRBJ1-1 TRBV5-1 NA NA TGCGCCAGCGACTTCTCTAACAGCAGGAGGATGAACACTGAAGCTTTCTTT CASDFSNSRRMNTEAFF
TRBJ2-3 TRBV11-1 NA once TGTGCCAGCAGCTTGGGAGGTTCCGCAGATACGCAGTATTTT CASSLGGSADTQYF
TRBJ1-3 TRBV9 NA NA TGTGCCAGCAGCGTGCCACAAGGAAACACCATATATTTT CASSVPQGNTIYF
TRBJ1-5 TRBV18 TRBD1 NA TGTGCCAGCTCACCCGGGACAGGAGCTTATAGCAATCAGCCCCAGCATTTT CASSPGTGAYSNQPQHF
TRBJ1-4 TRBV10-2 TRBD1 NA TGCGCCAGCAGTTCCGGACAGGGAATTAATGAAAAACTGTTTTTT CASSSGQGINEKLFF
TRBJ1-3 TRBV7-2 TRBD1 once TGTGCCAGCATCCCCAGCAGGGGGCGCACCATATATTTT CASIPSRGRTIYF
TRBJ1-5 TRBV2 NA NA TGTGCCAGCAGTGAAAATAGCGGCAATCAGCCCCAGCATTTT CASSENSGNQPQHF
TRBJ1-1 TRBV27 TRBD1 NA TGTGCCAGCAGTTCTAGGACAGGGGGGGGCACTGAAGCTTTCTTT CASSSRTGGGTEAFF
TRBJ1-4 TRBV4-3 NA NA TGCGCCAGCAGCCAATCGAGAGACTTGGAGGGTTGGAATGAAAAACTGTTTTTT CASSQSRDLEGWNEKLFF
TRBJ2-1 TRBV28 NA NA TGTGCCAGCAGTCTGACAGGCCCCTATGAGCAGTTCTTC CASSLTGPYEQFF
TRBJ1-1 TRBV24-1 NA NA TGTGCCACCCGGACGGGAGATGGGGGGAACACTGAAGCTTTCTTT CATRTGDGGNTEAFF
TRBJ2-1 TRBV19 TRBD2 NA TGTGCCAGTAGTATCCCAGGGAGGGCCTACAATGAGCAGTTCTTC CASSIPGRAYNEQFF
TRBJ1-1 TRBV4-2 NA NA TGTGCCAGCAGCCAGGGCAGGGAGGGTAACACTGAAGCTTTCTTT CASSQGREGNTEAFF
TRBJ2-1 TRBV6-2/TRBV6-3 TRBD2 NA TGTGCCAGCAGTGCCGGGACTAGCGGGGGCAATGAGCAGTTCTTC CASSAGTSGGNEQFF
TRBJ2-7 TRBV6-5 NA NA TGTGCCAGCGGACGGGAGTCCTCCTACGAGCAGTACTTC CASGRESSYEQYF
TRBJ1-2 TRBV19 NA few TGTGCCAGTAGTATGAACGGGGACTATGGCTACACCTTC CASSMNGDYGYTF
TRBJ2-7 TRBV6-2/TRBV6-3 NA NA TGTGCCAGCAGTTACGGGAGTCTGTCCGAGCAGTACTTC CASSYGSLSEQYF
TRBJ2-1 TRBV10-3 NA NA TGTGCCATCAGTGCAGGGGTGGATGAGCAGTTCTTC CAISAGVDEQFF
TRBJ2-7 TRBV19 TRBD1 few TGTGCCAGCGGACAGGGATTCTACGAGCAGTACTTC CASGQGFYEQYF
TRBJ1-1 TRBV28 NA NA TGTGCCAGTAGCCTGGGGGGAGATCGAAAAGCTTTCTTT CASSLGGDRKAFF
TRBJ2-6 TRBV29-1 TRBD2 few TGCAGCGTTGCGTCTATAGCGGGCCTCGGGGCCAACGTCCTGACTTTC CSVASIAGLGANVLTF
TRBJ2-7 TRBV7-7 NA NA TGTGCTAGCAGCTCCCCGGCCGGGTCCACCTACGAGCAGTACTTC CASSSPAGSTYEQYF
TRBJ1-1 TRBV6-6 NA NA TGTGCCAGCAGTTACGAGGGGGACACTGAAGCTTTCTTT CASSYEGDTEAFF
TRBJ2-5 TRBV5-5 NA NA TGTGCCAGCAGCTTGGAGCAGCGCCAAGAGACCCAGTACTTC CASSLEQRQETQYF